The rows below give T cell receptor beta chains drawn from one sample of a study of T cell repertoires in cytomegalovirus infection. MiXCR, applied by TCRdb to the reads, yields one record per CDR3 protein. The table has approximately 600,000 distinct CDR3 sequences, approximately 40% seen once. These receptors lack a known antigen. This specimen consisted of cultured PBMCs, obtained from culture after CMV antigen stimulation. The receptors here all came from a human donor in good health (CMV status not recorded). Some clones in this sample may be carry-over from other donors' samples. Each CDR3 is given with its conserved first and last residue. Each record gives: CDR3 length, J gene, V gene, CDR3 protein.

>13|TRBJ1-1|TRBV7-9
CASSRDREAEAFF
>15|TRBJ2-7|TRBV28
CASSPPGGRGYEQYF
>14|TRBJ1-6|TRBV7-8
CASSLLDSGSPLHF
>14|TRBJ1-4|TRBV7-2
CASSLWGGNEKLFF
>16|TRBJ2-2|TRBV7-6
CATPLPGTANTGELFF
>15|TRBJ1-1|TRBV11-2
CASRLVRTINTEAFF
>14|TRBJ2-7|TRBV10-3
CAIRKRGDSYEQYF
>16|TRBJ2-5|TRBV20-1
CSARVAGQSTRETQYF
>14|TRBJ2-5|TRBV7-6
CASSLGDTGETQYF
>15|TRBJ2-2|TRBV12-3/TRBV12-4
CASSSRDGNTGELFF
>18|TRBJ2-7|TRBV7-2
CASSLLYPALLADYEQYF
>14|TRBJ1-3|TRBV7-2
CASSFTGSGNTIYF
>14|TRBJ2-7|TRBV7-6
CASSLGQDYYEQYF
>13|TRBJ1-2|TRBV6-1
CASHRDSNYGYTF
>11|TRBJ2-1|TRBV7-8
CASSKGSEQFF
>15|TRBJ2-7|TRBV7-2
CASSPWGRLTYEQYF
>15|TRBJ1-4|TRBV7-9
CASSLGQATNEKLFF
>16|TRBJ2-1|TRBV11-2
CASSLVMGRTYNEQFF
>11|TRBJ2-5|TRBV7-2
CASSFTETQYF
>15|TRBJ2-5|TRBV2
CASTSQTTLVETQYF
>15|TRBJ2-1|TRBV12-3/TRBV12-4
CASREPGLANNEQFF
>15|TRBJ2-3|TRBV20-1
CSATWTSGATDTQYF
>15|TRBJ2-5|TRBV7-9
CASSPGTLAQETQYF
>13|TRBJ1-1|TRBV12-3/TRBV12-4
CASSLIQGAEAFF
>15|TRBJ2-7|TRBV7-8
CASSLVSSGRYEQYF
>14|TRBJ2-1|TRBV6-6
CASSYSGQGNEQFF
>15|TRBJ2-1|TRBV7-9
CASSTAGWGSGEQFF
>12|TRBJ1-1|TRBV19
CAAQQGPSEAFF
>13|TRBJ2-7|TRBV28
CASSPLRAYEQYF
>11|TRBJ2-7|TRBV7-8
CASSPRGEQYF
>15|TRBJ2-1|TRBV2
CASCQDGGSGSEQFF
>15|TRBJ2-1|TRBV12-3/TRBV12-4
CASSLTASLDNEQFF
>15|TRBJ1-1|TRBV15
CATDPDRGMNTEAFF
>16|TRBJ2-3|TRBV6-8
CASSLPAGSSTDTQYF
>17|TRBJ1-6|TRBV20-1
CSARFPDPRSYNSPLHF
>15|TRBJ2-3|TRBV6-1
CASSVGLANTDTQYF
>16|TRBJ2-2|TRBV5-1
CASSPRTGTSTGELFF
>15|TRBJ1-5|TRBV2
CASTRTGDFNQPQHF
>15|TRBJ1-5|TRBV12-3/TRBV12-4
CASSSRREDNQPQHF
>13|TRBJ1-1|TRBV10-3
CAATQGMNTEAFF
>15|TRBJ1-1|TRBV7-9
CASSSRTGWGTEAFF
>15|TRBJ2-7|TRBV20-1
CSARDLGGSSYEQYF
>16|TRBJ1-2|TRBV7-2
CASSLVRGPLRGGYTF
>15|TRBJ2-7|TRBV5-8
CASNRGDPSSYEQYF
>17|TRBJ1-3|TRBV7-9
CASSVRGGLSAGNTIYF
>14|TRBJ1-5|TRBV12-3/TRBV12-4
CASSRRGGNQPQHF
>16|TRBJ2-7|TRBV5-4
CASSSRASGAHYEQYF
>16|TRBJ2-7|TRBV7-8
CASSLVAAGDLYEQYF
>12|TRBJ1-4|TRBV6-8
CATRDSGEKLFF
>16|TRBJ2-3|TRBV7-8
CASSLANPRATDTQYF
>15|TRBJ2-3|TRBV7-2
CASSFGPSGGYTQYF
>16|TRBJ1-5|TRBV7-8
CASSPRGRDRRQPQHF
>13|TRBJ1-2|TRBV7-6
CASSSTGADGYTF
>13|TRBJ2-3|TRBV20-1
CSARVEITDTQYF
>12|TRBJ2-7|TRBV7-2
CASSPTSNEQYF
>16|TRBJ2-2|TRBV18
CASSPGLAQNTGELFF
>13|TRBJ2-7|TRBV7-9
CATQREGADEQYF